This T cell receptor (beta chain) emerged from a study of technical replicates of blood from a few donors. Some clones are missing from TCRdb's copy, which holds only in-frame ones; the method was immunoSEQ multiplex PCR. The data contain tens of thousands of clones, 94% of them singletons. The CDR3 loop spans 14 amino acids. Germline V gene sequence: CDR1 MNHEY, CDR2 SVGAGI. The trim removed 6 bases at V and 7 bases at J, leaving 11 bases unmatched. The rearrangement links TRBV6-5 to TRBJ2-5, with 7 bases aligning to TRBD1. The source of this sequence is a human donor in good health. Sequencing was carried out using T cells isolated from PBMCs. CDR3 region: CASRASGTAGTQYF. The CDR3 nucleotides are TGTGCCAGCAGGGCCTCCGGGACAGCAGGGACCCAGTACTTC.